These 27 T cell receptor beta chains were sequenced from one sample in a study of Graves' ophthalmopathy and Graves' hyperthyroidism. RNA transcripts served as template for amplifying TCR beta CDR3 sequences. An initial RT-PCR round employing HTBI primers preceded a second-round multiplex PCR. TCRdb itself ran the multiplex PCR reads through MiXCR, one entry per CDR3 protein. The table shows about 480,000 distinct CDR3 sequences, with 13% to 15% occurring only once. What was sequenced was blood. The source is a woman aged 30 to 39 with Graves' ophthalmopathy.

This clonotype was counted ten times or more. This sequence joins TRBV12-5 and TRBJ2-7, with 7 bases identical to TRBD1. The germline V gene has CDR1 LGHNT and CDR2 FRNRAP. This CDR3 has 16 amino acids. Trimming cost V 3 bases and J 2 bases; bases outside gene matches: 10. The CDR3 coding sequence is TGTGCTAGTGGTTTACTGACAGGGACCCGAACCTACGAGCAGTACTTC. Its translation is CASGLLTGTRTYEQYF.

V is TRBV5-5 and J is TRBJ2-7, with 13 positions matching TRBD2. Germline V lookup: CDR1 SGHKS, CDR2 YYEKEE (reference sequence). The V gene end was trimmed by 4 bases and the J gene end by 2 bases; junction bases not matched to a gene: 3. The CDR3 is 15 amino acids. CDR3 region: CASSRTSGSTYEQYF. In DNA form, the CDR3 reads TGTGCCAGCAGCCGGACTAGCGGGAGCACCTACGAGCAGTACTTC.

This clonotype has a count of ten or more. The chain links TRBV19 to TRBJ1-3; D remains unclear. The V end lost 4 bases, the J end lost 0 bases, and 10 bases lay between the germline ends. The CDR3 totals 15 residues. Germline-derived CDR1 and CDR2 are LNHDA and SQIVND (reference sequence). The CDR3, as DNA: TGTGCCAGTAGTACCCCTCTGGTCTCTGGAAACACCATATATTTT. Translated, it gives CASSTPLVSGNTIYF.

This clonotype was detected a few times. The J gene is TRBJ1-2, the V gene TRBV20-1; D might be TRBD1 (6 bases). The CDR3 spans 16 residues. Looked up from germline, CDR1 is DFQATT and CDR2 is SNEGSKA (reference sequence). Trimming took off 0 bases at V and 4 bases at J, with 18 bases between the two ends. The CDR3 region has the DNA TGCAGTGCTAGAGAAATGGGGGGGCCTACTCCCTATGGCTACACCTTC. Protein: CSAREMGGPTPYGYTF.

This clonotype was found many times. The genes are TRBV24-1 and TRBJ1-2, with 9 bases identical to TRBD1. V shed 3 bases and J 4 bases; nucleotides not matched to a gene: 5. The length of the CDR3 is 15 residues. Germline loops: CDR1 KGHDR, CDR2 SFDVKD. The CDR3 sequence: CATSDGGQGLYGYTF. The CDR3 nucleotides read TGTGCCACCAGTGATGGGGGACAGGGTCTCTATGGCTACACCTTC.

This clonotype has at least ten counts. The V and J genes are TRBV28 and TRBJ1-2, with D perhaps TRBD1 (5 bases). Trimming cost V 6 bases and J 3 bases, with 11 bases left between them. The CDR3 sequence is 13 residues long. Germline V lookup: CDR1 MDHEN, CDR2 SYDVKM. CDR3 DNA: TGTGCCAGCAGGTCGACAGCTTACTATGGCTACACCTTC. It yields the protein CASRSTAYYGYTF.

In the case of this clonotype: The final CDR3 position lacks the conserved phenylalanine or tryptophan, pointing to a likely read error. No DNA is shown, since the ends of the CDR3 on it are uncertain; the CDR3 is the one TCRdb lists. The chain combines TRBV6-2 or TRBV6-3 with TRBJ1-2; TRBD1, the D gene given by the table, was not confirmed from the DNA. Germline values: CDR1 MNHEY, CDR2 SVGEGT. The CDR3 comprises 13 residues, both ends counted. CDR3 sequence reads: CASGYTRQSLTTV.

Note on this clonotype: Relative to the germline gene, one junction end is altered; a read error may explain this. This chain uses TRBV5-5 with TRBJ1-1; D uncertain. The germline CDR1 and CDR2 sequences are SGHKS and YYEKEE (reference sequence). CDR3 length: 14 amino acids. CDR3 region: CASSRTAFDTEAFF. The CDR3 coding sequence is TGTGCCAGCAGCCGCACAGCTTTTGACACCGAAGCTTTCTTT.

This clonotype showed up many times. This chain joins TRBV30 and TRBJ2-7; D possibly corresponds to TRBD2 (5 bases). CDR1 is GTSNPN, CDR2 SVGIG, per germline (reference sequence). The CDR3 is 14 amino acids. Trimming shortened V by 3 bases and J by 0 bases, and 12 bases separated the two germline ends. The CDR3 bases are TGTGCCTGGAGGAGCCAGGACTTCTCCTACGAGCAGTACTTC. This codes for CAWRSQDFSYEQYF.

There are many counts of this clonotype. The chain has TRBV7-9 and TRBJ2-2, with 7 bases fitting TRBD2. The V segment lost 5 bases and the J segment 8 bases; nucleotides outside the gene matches: 8. CDR1 and CDR2 (germline): SEHNR, FQNEAQ (reference sequence). This CDR3 spans 14 amino acids. CDR3 sequence: CASSTGLEVGELFF. CDR3 sequence (DNA): TGTGCCAGCAGCACCGGACTAGAGGTTGGGGAGCTGTTTTTT.

In its sample, this clonotype was seen a few times. The gene calls are TRBV5-1 and TRBJ2-5, with D possibly matching TRBD2 (6 bases). Germline lookup yields CDR1 SGHRS and CDR2 YFSETQ. This CDR3 comprises 14 residues. With 0 bases removed from V and 4 bases from J, the gap between germline ends came to 10 bases. CDR3 in DNA: TGCGCCAGCAGCTTGGAGGGAGGCGGAGAGACCCAGTACTTC. This encodes CASSLEGGGETQYF.

The chain recombines TRBV18 with TRBJ2-5; 8 positions match TRBD1. CDR1 KGHSH and CDR2 LQKENI come from the germline V gene. The CDR3 sequence is 16 residues long. The junction had 8 bases not matched to a gene; V was cut back by 2 bases and J by 3 bases. CDR3 nucleotide sequence: TGTGCCAGCTCACCAGGGGGGACAGGAACGAAAGAGACCCAGTACTTC. Residues: CASSPGGTGTKETQYF. The entire variable domain, with the rest obtained from reference TRBV18 and TRBJ2-5, is as follows: NAGVMQNPRHLVRRRGQEARLRCSPMKGHSHVYWYRQLPEEGLKFMVYLQKENIIDESGMPKERFSAEFPKEGPSILRIQQVVRGDSAAYFCASSPGGTGTKETQYFGPGTRLLVL.

Turning to this clonotype: With a much larger clone just one base away, this may be a read error. The chain has TRBV12-3 or TRBV12-4 and TRBJ1-2, with TRBD1 matching over 7 bases. This CDR3 comprises 13 residues. The CDR3, as DNA: TGTGCCAGCACCTCAGGGGGAGACTATGGCTACAGCTTC. Protein sequence: CASTSGGDYGYSF.

The sample holds many counts of this clonotype. Its ends do not fully match the called genes, so a read error is possible. The rearrangement joins TRBV27 to TRBJ2-1; 14 bases map to TRBD2. This CDR3 spans 19 amino acids. Germline CDR1 is MNHEY and CDR2 is SMNVEV (reference sequence). Here the CDR3 DNA reads TGTGCCAGCAGCTTATGGCCGAGGGGACTAGCGGGGGACAGGAATGAGCAGTTCTTC. As protein: CASSLWPRGLAGDRNEQFF.

There are many counts of this clonotype. The chain joins TRBV6-2 or TRBV6-3 to TRBJ2-1, with 11 positions matching TRBD1. The CDR3 has 19 amino acids. CDR1 and CDR2 (germline): MNHEY, SVGEGT. The V segment lost 2 bases and the J segment 9 bases; nucleotides outside the gene matches: 18. The CDR3 here is CASSYVGTGGGRVMVEQFF. CDR3 in DNA: TGTGCCAGCAGTTACGTTGGGACAGGGGGAGGTAGGGTTATGGTTGAGCAGTTCTTC.

This clonotype was observed at least ten times. V and J are TRBV30 and TRBJ1-1, with 9 bases lining up with TRBD1. Germline CDR1 GTSNPN, CDR2 SVGIG (reference sequence). V dropped 2 bases and J dropped 4; count of bases not matched to a gene: 5. The CDR3 contains 14 residues. CDR3 amino acids: CAWSLGTGSTEAFF. CDR3 nucleotide sequence: TGTGCCTGGAGTCTCGGGACAGGGAGCACTGAAGCTTTCTTT.

This clonotype was observed many times. This rearrangement joins TRBV7-9 to TRBJ2-5; TRBD2 agrees at 7 bases. J lost 4 bases, V lost 7 bases, and 6 bases had no gene match. The CDR3 extends over 13 amino acids. The germline V gene encodes CDR1 SEHNR and CDR2 FQNEAQ (reference sequence). The CDR3 nucleotides are TGTGCCAGCACCTCCCCGGGGGGAGAGACCCAGTACTTC. Its protein is CASTSPGGETQYF.

The table lists this clonotype with many counts. The chain has TRBV27 and TRBJ1-1, with D perhaps matching TRBD1 (6 bases). V was cut by 5 bases and J by 6 bases, with 19 bases left in between. The CDR3 covers 15 residues. Germline CDR1 and CDR2: MNHEY and SMNVEV (reference sequence). The CDR3 DNA is TGTGCCAGCAGTGGGGGCGGGGGGGATGATTCTGAAGCTTTCTTT. Its protein product is CASSGGGGDDSEAFF.

Many counts were recorded for this clonotype. The chain combines TRBV28 with TRBJ2-7; D possibly corresponds to TRBD2 (5 bases). With 5 bases removed from V and 4 bases from J, the gap between germline ends came to 21 bases. Germline V gives CDR1 MDHEN, CDR2 SYDVKM. The CDR3 is made up of 16 amino acids. CDR3 protein: CASSLNPGKGSYEQYF. The CDR3 coding sequence is TGTGCCAGCAGTCTCAACCCCGGGAAAGGAAGTTACGAGCAGTACTTC.

This clonotype was picked up many times. This chain uses TRBV19 with TRBJ1-6; possible D gene TRBD1, 5 bases. V lost 5 bases, J lost 8 bases, and 16 bases lay in between. Germline V gene lookup returns CDR1 LNHDA and CDR2 SQIVND (reference sequence). CDR3 length: 15 residues. The CDR3 region is CASSDARGFDSPLHF. The CDR3 bases are TGTGCCAGTAGTGACGCCCGGGGGTTCGATTCACCCCTCCACTTT.

The chain links TRBV5-5 to TRBJ2-7; 7 bases fit TRBD1. The germline gives CDR1 SGHKS, CDR2 YYEKEE (reference sequence). CDR3 length equals 15 residues. Trimming cost V 0 bases and J 0 bases; bases outside gene matches: 3. The CDR3, as DNA: TGTGCCAGCAGCTTGGCCACAGGGGTCTCCTACGAGCAGTACTTC. Translation: CASSLATGVSYEQYF.

The chain carries TRBV18 and TRBJ1-1, with 9 bases lining up with TRBD1. CDR1 is KGHSH and CDR2 is LQKENI in the germline V gene. The CDR3 consists of 13 residues. V trimming: 10 bases; J trimming: 4 bases; junction bases outside the gene matches: 7. In DNA, the CDR3 is TGTGCCACCCGGACAGGGGAGGCCACTGAAGCTTTCTTT. Protein product: CATRTGEATEAFF.

J is TRBJ2-1 and V is TRBV7-2; a weak D match, TRBD2 (6 bases). With 2 bases removed from V and 2 bases from J, the gap between germline ends came to 13 bases. This CDR3 contains 16 residues. CDR1 is SGHTA and CDR2 is FQGNSA in the germline V gene. The CDR3 loop reads CASSLWSSATYNEQFF. As DNA, the CDR3 is TGTGCCAGCAGCTTATGGTCTAGCGCTACCTACAATGAGCAGTTCTTC.

Ten or more counts support this clonotype. CDR3 DNA: TGTGCCAGCAGCCTGACTACCCGGGGAGGAGAGACCCAGTACTTC. Residues: CASSLTTRGGETQYF. V and J are TRBV6-1 and TRBJ2-5; maybe TRBD2 (6 bases). V lost 6 bases to trimming and J lost 4 bases, with 18 bases between them. The CDR3 is made up of 15 amino acids. Germline CDR1 and CDR2: MNHNS and SASEGT.

The rearrangement links TRBV5-1 to TRBJ2-5, with 8 bases matching TRBD1. V shed 1 base, J shed 4 bases, and the junction held 9 bases outside the gene matches. The CDR3 extends over 16 amino acids. Per the germline V gene, CDR1 is SGHRS and CDR2 is YFSETQ. The CDR3 sequence is CASSLSPAGGTETQYF. Here the CDR3 DNA reads TGCGCCAGCAGCTTGTCCCCTGCAGGGGGCACAGAGACCCAGTACTTC.

This clonotype was counted at least ten times. The chain recombines TRBV27 with TRBJ1-6; 7 positions match TRBD1. This CDR3 has 13 amino acids. Losses at the gene ends were 4 bases for V and 8 bases for J; bases not matched to a gene: 2. Looked up from germline, CDR1 is MNHEY and CDR2 is SMNVEV (reference sequence). CDR3 sequence: CASSSTGDSPLHF. The CDR3 nucleotides are TGTGCCAGCAGTTCAACAGGGGATTCACCCCTCCACTTT.

This clonotype has a count of ten or more. J is TRBJ2-5 and V is TRBV7-2, with D possibly matching TRBD2 (6 bases). Germline V gives CDR1 SGHTA, CDR2 FQGNSA. The CDR3 consists of 14 residues. Trimming removed 5 bases from V and 2 bases from J, with 12 bases in between. The CDR3: CASSGGAKQETQYF. CDR3 nucleotide sequence: TGTGCCAGCAGCGGAGGGGCCAAGCAAGAGACCCAGTACTTC. Full variable domain (remainder filled in from reference TRBV7-2 and TRBJ2-5): GAGVSQSPSNKVTEKGKDVELRCDPISGHTALYWYRQSLGQGLEFLIYFQGNSAPDKSGLPSDRFSAERTGGSVSTLTIQRTQQEDSAVYLCASSGGAKQETQYFGPGTRLLVL.